There are many counts of the clone carrying this TCR beta chain. As yet, its antigen is unknown. These data belong to a study of CD8 T cells in ankylosing spondylitis. It was by quantitative 5'-RACE with molecular barcodes that TCR beta libraries were made. One entry per CDR3 protein, called by TCRdb with MiXCR from the 5' RACE reads. The table includes hundreds of thousands of distinct CDR3 sequences, about an eighth detected once. Regarding the study as a whole: Roughly eight highly homologous variants made up a TCR beta motif that seemed to typify ankylosing spondylitis blood. Within peripheral blood, clones linked to disease were CD8+ and relatively rare. Earlier studies detected some motif variants in reactive arthritis synovial fluid and blood. Researchers reportedly found disease-linked clones significantly enriched in matched ankylosing spondylitis synovial fluid.

The sequence was collected from a male donor with ankylosing spondylitis. Material: blood, either unsorted or a sorted T cell fraction (not recorded which).

The CDR3 region is CAISPTGLNTGELFF. CDR3 coding DNA: TGTGCCATCAGTCCCACAGGGCTGAACACCGGGGAGCTGTTTTTT. This chain uses TRBV10-3 with TRBJ2-2; D possibly corresponds to TRBD1 (6 bases). Germline V CDR1 and CDR2: ENHRY, SYGVKD. V lost 5 bases to trimming and J lost 1 base, with 11 bases between them. This CDR3 is 15 amino acids long.